Listed below are T cell receptor beta chains from one sample, sequenced in a study of blood T cells in healthy people across ages. TCRdb called the 5' RACE reads again in MiXCR, with one record for every CDR3 protein. Of about 780,000 distinct CDR3 sequences listed, about 47% are singletons. The specimen sequenced was blood. The receptors here all came from an elderly man in good health. The CDR3 runs from the conserved cysteine through the conserved F or W. Each record gives: CDR3 protein, CDR3 DNA, D gene, clone size, V gene, J gene, CDR3 length. The D gene is left open where the match is weak. Clone size is given for some rows only: seen once, a few or many times, or a class if the clone is expanded.

CDR3: CASGDGPYEQYF; DNA: TGTGCCAGCGGGGACGGTCCCTACGAGCAGTACTTC; D: NA; size: NA; V: TRBV6-2/TRBV6-3; J: TRBJ2-7; length: 12
CDR3: CSARIMTRSRYEQYF; DNA: TGCAGTGCTAGGATTATGACTAGGAGTCGGTACGAGCAGTACTTC; D: NA; size: NA; V: TRBV20-1; J: TRBJ2-7; length: 15
CDR3: CASSIGTHGFQETQYF; DNA: TGTGCCAGCAGCATTGGGACCCACGGCTTTCAAGAGACCCAGTACTTC; D: NA; size: once; V: TRBV3-1; J: TRBJ2-5; length: 16
CDR3: CATSERQGDTQYF; DNA: TGTGCCACCAGCGAACGACAGGGGGATACGCAGTATTTT; D: TRBD1; size: once; V: TRBV15; J: TRBJ2-3; length: 13
CDR3: CAIRGTGEQNTEAFF; DNA: TGTGCCATCAGAGGGACAGGGGAACAGAACACTGAAGCTTTCTTT; D: TRBD1; size: NA; V: TRBV10-3; J: TRBJ1-1; length: 15
CDR3: CASSLYGLAGANNEQFF; DNA: TGTGCCAGCAGTTTATACGGCCTAGCGGGAGCGAACAATGAGCAGTTCTTC; D: TRBD2; size: few; V: TRBV27; J: TRBJ2-1; length: 17
CDR3: CASSTGELFF; DNA: TGTGCCAGCAGTACCGGGGAGCTGTTTTTT; D: NA; size: NA; V: TRBV12-3/TRBV12-4; J: TRBJ2-2; length: 10
CDR3: CASSNRGIGTDTQYF; DNA: TGTGCCAGCAGTAATAGGGGAATCGGCACAGATACGCAGTATTTT; D: NA; size: few; V: TRBV7-2; J: TRBJ2-3; length: 15
CDR3: CASSFVCRDRGSGETQYF; DNA: TGTGCCAGCAGCTTCGTTTGTCGGGACAGGGGATCGGGAGAGACCCAGTACTTC; D: TRBD1; size: NA; V: TRBV11-3; J: TRBJ2-5; length: 18
CDR3: CATSDPGAVAGELFF; DNA: TGTGCCACCAGTGATCCTGGAGCAGTCGCCGGGGAGCTGTTTTTT; D: NA; size: few; V: TRBV24-1; J: TRBJ2-2; length: 15
CDR3: CASSLRGGGAGELFF; DNA: TGTGCCAGCAGTCTCCGGGGGGGAGGCGCCGGGGAGCTGTTTTTT; D: TRBD2; size: few; V: TRBV12-3/TRBV12-4; J: TRBJ2-2; length: 15
CDR3: CSVHLSIISTDAQYF; DNA: TGCAGCGTACACTTGTCTATCATTAGCACAGATGCGCAGTATTTT; D: NA; size: NA; V: TRBV29-1; J: TRBJ2-3; length: 15
CDR3: CASRFTPGHPRSSGYTF; DNA: TGTGCCAGCAGATTTACACCGGGACATCCACGATCGAGTGGCTACACCTTC; D: NA; size: NA; V: TRBV27; J: TRBJ1-2; length: 17
CDR3: CASSLAQGEWNEQFF; DNA: TGTGCCAGCAGCTTAGCCCAGGGAGAGTGGAATGAGCAGTTCTTC; D: NA; size: few; V: TRBV7-2; J: TRBJ2-1; length: 15
CDR3: CSASVLAASTDTQYF; DNA: TGCAGTGCTAGTGTACTAGCGGCTAGCACAGATACGCAGTATTTT; D: TRBD2; size: NA; V: TRBV20-1; J: TRBJ2-3; length: 15
CDR3: CASSTRLAGGPMSSYNEQFF; DNA: TGTGCCAGCAGCACCCGACTAGCGGGAGGGCCGATGAGCTCCTACAATGAGCAGTTCTTC; D: TRBD2; size: NA; V: TRBV9; J: TRBJ2-1; length: 20
CDR3: CASSLQGERGEQYF; DNA: TGTGCCAGCAGCCTACAGGGAGAAAGGGGCGAGCAGTACTTC; D: NA; size: NA; V: TRBV4-2; J: TRBJ2-7; length: 14
CDR3: CSAPTHREGLYGYTF; DNA: TGCAGTGCTCCTACACATAGAGAGGGCTTATATGGCTACACCTTC; D: NA; size: once; V: TRBV20-1; J: TRBJ1-2; length: 15
CDR3: CAARDTQETQYF; DNA: TGTGCCGCCAGGGACACTCAAGAGACCCAGTACTTC; D: NA; size: NA; V: TRBV7-8; J: TRBJ2-5; length: 12
CDR3: CASSFRGPSSTDTQYF; DNA: TGTGCCAGCAGTTTCAGGGGCCCCTCTAGCACAGATACGCAGTATTTT; D: NA; size: many; V: TRBV27; J: TRBJ2-3; length: 16